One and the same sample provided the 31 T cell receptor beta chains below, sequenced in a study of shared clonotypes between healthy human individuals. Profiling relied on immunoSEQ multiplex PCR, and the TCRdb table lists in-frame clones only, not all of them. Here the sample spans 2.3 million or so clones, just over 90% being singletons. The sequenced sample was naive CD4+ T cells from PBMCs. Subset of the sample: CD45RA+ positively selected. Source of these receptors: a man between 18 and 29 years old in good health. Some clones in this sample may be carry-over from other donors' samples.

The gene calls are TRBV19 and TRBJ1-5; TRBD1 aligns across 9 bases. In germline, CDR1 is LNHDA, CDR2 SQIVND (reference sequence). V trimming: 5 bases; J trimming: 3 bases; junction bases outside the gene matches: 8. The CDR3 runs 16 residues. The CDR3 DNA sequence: TGTGCCAGTAGTCACCGGGACAGGGTTTTCAATCAGCCCCAGCATTTT. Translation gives CASSHRDRVFNQPQHF.

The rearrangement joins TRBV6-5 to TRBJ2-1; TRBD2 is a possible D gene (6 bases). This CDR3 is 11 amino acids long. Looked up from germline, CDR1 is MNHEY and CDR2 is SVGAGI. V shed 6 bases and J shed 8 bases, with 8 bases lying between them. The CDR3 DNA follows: TGTGCCAGCAGAAGCGGGCATGAGCAGTTCTTC. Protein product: CASRSGHEQFF.

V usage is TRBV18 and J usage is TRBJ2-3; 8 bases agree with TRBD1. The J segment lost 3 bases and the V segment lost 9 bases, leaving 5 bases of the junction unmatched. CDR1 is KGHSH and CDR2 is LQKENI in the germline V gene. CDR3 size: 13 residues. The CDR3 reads CASRTGGTDTQYF. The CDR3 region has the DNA TGTGCCAGTAGAACAGGGGGAACAGATACGCAGTATTTT.

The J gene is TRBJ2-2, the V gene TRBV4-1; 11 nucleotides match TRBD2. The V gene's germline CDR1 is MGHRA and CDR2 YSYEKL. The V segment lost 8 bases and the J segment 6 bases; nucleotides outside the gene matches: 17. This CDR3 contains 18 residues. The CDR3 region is CASRTLTSGIREAGELFF. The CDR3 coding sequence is TGCGCCAGCCGGACCTTGACTAGCGGGATCCGTGAAGCCGGGGAGCTGTTTTTT.

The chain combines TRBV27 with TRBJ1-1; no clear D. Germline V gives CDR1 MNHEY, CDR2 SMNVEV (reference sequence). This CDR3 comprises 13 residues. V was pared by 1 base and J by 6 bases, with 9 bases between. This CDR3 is CASSLWRGPEAFF. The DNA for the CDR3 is TGTGCCAGCAGTTTATGGCGAGGCCCTGAAGCTTTCTTT.

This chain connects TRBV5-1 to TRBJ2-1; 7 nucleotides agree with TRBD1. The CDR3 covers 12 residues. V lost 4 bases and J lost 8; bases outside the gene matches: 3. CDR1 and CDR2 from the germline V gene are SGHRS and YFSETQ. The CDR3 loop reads CASSEQGYEQFF. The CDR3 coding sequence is TGCGCCAGCAGCGAACAGGGGTATGAGCAGTTCTTC.

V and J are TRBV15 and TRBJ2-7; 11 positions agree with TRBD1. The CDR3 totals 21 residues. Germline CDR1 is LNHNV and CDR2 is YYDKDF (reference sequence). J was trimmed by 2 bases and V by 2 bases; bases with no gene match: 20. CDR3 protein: CATSRQQWWGQGEAGTYEQYF. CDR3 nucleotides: TGTGCCACCAGCAGACAACAGTGGTGGGGACAGGGGGAAGCGGGAACCTACGAGCAGTACTTC.

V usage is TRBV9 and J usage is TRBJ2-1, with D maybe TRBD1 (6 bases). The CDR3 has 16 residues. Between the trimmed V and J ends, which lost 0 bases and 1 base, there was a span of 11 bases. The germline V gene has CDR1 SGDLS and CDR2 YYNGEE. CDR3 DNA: TGTGCCAGCAGCGTAGCTGGGGGCTGGTCCTACAATGAGCAGTTCTTC. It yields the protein CASSVAGGWSYNEQFF.

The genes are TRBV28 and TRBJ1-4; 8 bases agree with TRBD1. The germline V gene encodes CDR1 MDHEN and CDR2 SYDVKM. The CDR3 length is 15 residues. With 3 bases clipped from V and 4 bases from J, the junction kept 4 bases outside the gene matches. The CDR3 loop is CASSFPGGRNEKLFF. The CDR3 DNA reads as TGTGCCAGCAGTTTCCCAGGGGGCCGTAATGAAAAACTGTTTTTT.

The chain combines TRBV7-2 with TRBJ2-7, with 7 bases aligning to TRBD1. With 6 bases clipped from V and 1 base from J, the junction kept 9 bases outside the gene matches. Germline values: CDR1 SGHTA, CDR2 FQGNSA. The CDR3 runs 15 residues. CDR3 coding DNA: TGTGCCAGCAGTTCAACCGGGACAGCGTCCTACGAGCAGTACTTC. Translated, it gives CASSSTGTASYEQYF.

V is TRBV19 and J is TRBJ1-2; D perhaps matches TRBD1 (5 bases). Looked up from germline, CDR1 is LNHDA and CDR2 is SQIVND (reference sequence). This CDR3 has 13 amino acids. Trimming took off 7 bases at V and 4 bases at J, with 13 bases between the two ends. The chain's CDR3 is CASTKGQIYGYTF. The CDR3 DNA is TGTGCCAGTACAAAGGGGCAGATCTATGGCTACACCTTC. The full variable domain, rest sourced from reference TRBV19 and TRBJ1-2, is DGGITQSPKYLFRKEGQNVTLSCEQNLNHDAMYWYRQDPGQGLRLIYYSQIVNDFQKGDIAEGYSVSREKKESFPLTVTSAQKNPTAFYLCASTKGQIYGYTFGSGTRLTVV.

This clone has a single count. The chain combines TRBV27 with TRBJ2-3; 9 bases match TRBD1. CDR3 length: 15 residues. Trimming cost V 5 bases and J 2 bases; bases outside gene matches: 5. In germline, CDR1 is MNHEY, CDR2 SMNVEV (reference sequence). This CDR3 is CASSVRQGDTDTQYF. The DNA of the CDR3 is TGTGCCAGCAGTGTAAGACAGGGGGACACAGATACGCAGTATTTT.

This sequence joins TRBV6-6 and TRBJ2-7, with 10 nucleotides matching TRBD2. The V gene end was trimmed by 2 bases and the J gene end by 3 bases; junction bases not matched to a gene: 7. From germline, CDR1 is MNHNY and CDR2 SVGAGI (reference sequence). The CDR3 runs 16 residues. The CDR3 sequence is CASSYVLAGVNYEQYF. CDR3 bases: TGTGCCAGCAGTTACGTCCTAGCGGGAGTTAACTACGAGCAGTACTTC.

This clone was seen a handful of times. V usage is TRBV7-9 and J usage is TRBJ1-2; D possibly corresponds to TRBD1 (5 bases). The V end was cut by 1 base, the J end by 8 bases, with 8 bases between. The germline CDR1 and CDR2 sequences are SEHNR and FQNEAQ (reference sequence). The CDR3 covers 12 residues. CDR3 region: CASSLVDSGYTF. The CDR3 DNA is TGTGCCAGCAGCTTAGTTGACAGCGGCTACACCTTC.

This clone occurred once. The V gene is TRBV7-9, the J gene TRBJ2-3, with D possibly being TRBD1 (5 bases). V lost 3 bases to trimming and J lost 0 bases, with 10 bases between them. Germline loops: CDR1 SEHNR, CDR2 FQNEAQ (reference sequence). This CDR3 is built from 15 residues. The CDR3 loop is CASSFSGSSTDTQYF. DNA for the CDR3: TGTGCCAGCAGCTTTTCAGGGTCTAGCACAGATACGCAGTATTTT.

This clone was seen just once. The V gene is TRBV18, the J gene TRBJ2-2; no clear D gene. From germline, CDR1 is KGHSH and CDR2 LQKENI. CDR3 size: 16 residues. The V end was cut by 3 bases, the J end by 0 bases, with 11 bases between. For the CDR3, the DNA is TGTGCCAGCTCACCGGGTCTACCTTCGAACACCGGGGAGCTGTTTTTT. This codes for CASSPGLPSNTGELFF.

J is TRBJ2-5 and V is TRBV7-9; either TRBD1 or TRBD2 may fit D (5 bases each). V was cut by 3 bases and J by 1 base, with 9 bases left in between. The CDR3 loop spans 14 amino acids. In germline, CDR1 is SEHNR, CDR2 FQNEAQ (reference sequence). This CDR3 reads CASSLGRSQETQYF. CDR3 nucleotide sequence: TGTGCCAGCAGCTTGGGACGGAGCCAAGAGACCCAGTACTTC.

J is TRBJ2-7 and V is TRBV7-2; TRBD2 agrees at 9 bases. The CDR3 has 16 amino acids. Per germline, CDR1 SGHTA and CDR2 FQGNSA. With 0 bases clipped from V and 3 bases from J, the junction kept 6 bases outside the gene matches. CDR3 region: CASSLAFSSGIYEQYF. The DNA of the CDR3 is TGTGCCAGCAGCTTAGCGTTCTCTAGCGGGATCTACGAGCAGTACTTC.

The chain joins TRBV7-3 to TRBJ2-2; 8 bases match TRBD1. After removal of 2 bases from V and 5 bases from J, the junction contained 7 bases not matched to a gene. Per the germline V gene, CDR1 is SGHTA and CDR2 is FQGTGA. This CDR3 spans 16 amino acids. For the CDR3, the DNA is TGTGCCAGCAGCTTATTTAGGACAGGGACTACCGGGGAGCTGTTTTTT. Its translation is CASSLFRTGTTGELFF.

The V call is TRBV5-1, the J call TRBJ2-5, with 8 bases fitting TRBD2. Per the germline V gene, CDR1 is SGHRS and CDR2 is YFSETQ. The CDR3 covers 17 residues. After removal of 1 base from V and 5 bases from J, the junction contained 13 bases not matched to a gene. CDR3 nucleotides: TGCGCCAGCAGCTTGCGCGCCGGGAGGGCGGGATTGGAGACCCAGTACTTC. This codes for CASSLRAGRAGLETQYF.

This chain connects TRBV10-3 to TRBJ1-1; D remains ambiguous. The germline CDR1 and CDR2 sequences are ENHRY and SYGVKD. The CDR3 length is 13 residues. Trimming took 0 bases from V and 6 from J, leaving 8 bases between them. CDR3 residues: CAISESSIPEAFF. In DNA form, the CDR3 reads TGTGCCATCAGTGAGTCATCCATACCTGAAGCTTTCTTT.

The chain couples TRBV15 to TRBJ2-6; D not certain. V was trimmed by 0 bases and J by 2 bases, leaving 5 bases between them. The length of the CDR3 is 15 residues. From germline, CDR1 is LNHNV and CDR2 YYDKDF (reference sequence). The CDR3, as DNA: TGTGCCACCAGCAGAGATGTTACTGGGGCCAACGTCCTGACTTTC. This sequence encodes CATSRDVTGANVLTF.

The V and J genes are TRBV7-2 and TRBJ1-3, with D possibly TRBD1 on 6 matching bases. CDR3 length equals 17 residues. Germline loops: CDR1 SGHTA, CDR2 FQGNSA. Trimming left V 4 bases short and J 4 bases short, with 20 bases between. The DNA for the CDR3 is TGTGCCAGCAGCTCCCAACCCCCCGGGACAAAAGGAAACACCATATATTTT. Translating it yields CASSSQPPGTKGNTIYF.

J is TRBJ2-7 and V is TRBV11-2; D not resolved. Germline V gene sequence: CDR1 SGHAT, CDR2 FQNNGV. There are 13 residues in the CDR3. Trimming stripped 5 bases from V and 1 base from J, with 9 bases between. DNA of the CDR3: TGTGCCAGCAGCACCCCGAGGTCCTACGAGCAGTACTTC. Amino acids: CASSTPRSYEQYF.

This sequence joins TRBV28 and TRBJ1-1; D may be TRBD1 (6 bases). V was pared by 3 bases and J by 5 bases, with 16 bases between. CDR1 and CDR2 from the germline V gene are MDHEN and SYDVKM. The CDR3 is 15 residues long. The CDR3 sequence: CASSLSITGRTEAFF. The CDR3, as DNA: TGTGCCAGCAGTTTGTCGATAACAGGGCGGACTGAAGCTTTCTTT.

The CDR3 protein is CASRSSGQTDTQYF. DNA for the CDR3: TGTGCCAGTAGAAGTAGCGGGCAAACAGATACGCAGTATTTT. This chain uses TRBV19 with TRBJ2-3, with 7 bases lining up with TRBD2. Germline CDR1 reads LNHDA; CDR2 reads SQIVND (reference sequence). V gave up 6 bases and J gave up 3 bases; unmatched junction bases: 6. This CDR3 comprises 14 residues.

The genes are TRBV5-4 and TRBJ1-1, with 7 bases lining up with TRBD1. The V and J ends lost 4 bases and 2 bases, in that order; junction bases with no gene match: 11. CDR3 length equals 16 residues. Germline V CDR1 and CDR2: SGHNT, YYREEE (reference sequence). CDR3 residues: CASSLATGTVNTEAFF. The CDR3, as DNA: TGTGCCAGCAGCCTAGCTACCGGGACAGTAAACACTGAAGCTTTCTTT.

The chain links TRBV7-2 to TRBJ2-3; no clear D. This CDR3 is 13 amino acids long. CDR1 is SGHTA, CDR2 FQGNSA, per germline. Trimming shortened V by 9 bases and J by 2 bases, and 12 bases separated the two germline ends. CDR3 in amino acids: CASTEQSTDTQYF. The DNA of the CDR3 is TGTGCCAGTACGGAACAGTCCACAGATACGCAGTATTTT.

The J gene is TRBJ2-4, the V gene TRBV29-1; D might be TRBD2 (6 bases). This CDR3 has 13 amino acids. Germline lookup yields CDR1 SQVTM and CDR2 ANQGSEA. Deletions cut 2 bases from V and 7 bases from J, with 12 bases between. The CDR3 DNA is TGCAGCGTTGAATCGGCAGGGAGGAACATTCAGTACTTC. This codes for CSVESAGRNIQYF.

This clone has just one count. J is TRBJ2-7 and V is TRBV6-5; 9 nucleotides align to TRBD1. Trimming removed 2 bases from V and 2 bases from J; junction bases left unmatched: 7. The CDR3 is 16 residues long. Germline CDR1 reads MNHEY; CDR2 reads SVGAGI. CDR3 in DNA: TGTGCCAGCAGTTACCTCAGGACAGGGGCTACCTACGAGCAGTACTTC. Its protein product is CASSYLRTGATYEQYF.

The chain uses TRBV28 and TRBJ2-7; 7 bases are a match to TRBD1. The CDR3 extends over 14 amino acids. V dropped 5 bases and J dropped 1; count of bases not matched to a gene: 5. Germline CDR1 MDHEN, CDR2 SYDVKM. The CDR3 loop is CASSTPGGSYEQYF. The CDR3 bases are TGTGCCAGCAGTACCCCAGGGGGTTCCTACGAGCAGTACTTC.